This T cell receptor (beta chain) was recorded in a study of CD4 T cells in relation to SARS-CoV-2 and coronaviruses. Whole-study findings and limits: According to naive versus memory sequencing, detected responses are memory recall, not newly primed.

Before the COVID-19 pandemic, during about 2010-2018, CD4+ T cells were taken from unexposed donors. This clone is a singleton in its sample. Antigen: not known. Germline V gene data show CDR1 as SQVTM and CDR2 as ANQGSEA. The CDR3 covers 12 residues. Losses at the gene ends were 6 bases for V and 0 bases for J; bases not matched to a gene: 0. Sequenced by immunoSEQ multiplex PCR; TCRdb stores in-frame clones only, minus some. The sample records tens of thousands of clones, more than 80% being singletons. This receptor was taken from a human donor in good health. Sequencing was done on a sample of memory CD4+ T cells from PBMCs. This chain uses TRBV29-1 with TRBJ2-5; 8 bases align to TRBD2. The CDR3 spells CSVAGDQETQYF. CDR3 nucleotides: TGCAGCGTAGCGGGAGACCAAGAGACCCAGTACTTC.